This TCR delta chain was observed in a study of gamma-delta chains in newborns, infants, children. Study information: Polyclonal expansion of innate γδ T cells after birth follows microbial exposure.

With regard to this clone: At residue 4, the TCRdb protein departs from the DNA translation, so the protein shown here was derived from the DNA itself.

The CDR3 is 16 residues long. Germline V lookup: CDR1 GEAIGNYY, CDR2 EKD. Between the trimmed V and J ends, which lost 5 bases and 0 bases, there was a span of 18 bases. TCRdb re-processed the reads using CATT. The sample comprises about 5,400 delta-chain clones, about 18% of which are singletons, and over 5% rests with the top ten. The chain couples TRDV2 to TRDJ1; D perhaps matches TRDD3 (6 bases). Sequencing input: blood. The TCR was taken from a child who was a newborn, infant or young child, either healthy, febrile or measles-vaccinated (not recorded which). CDR3 DNA sequence: TGTGCCTGTGGCCCGATGGACTGGGTCCACACCGATAAACTCATCTTT. Translation: CACGPMDWVHTDKLIF.